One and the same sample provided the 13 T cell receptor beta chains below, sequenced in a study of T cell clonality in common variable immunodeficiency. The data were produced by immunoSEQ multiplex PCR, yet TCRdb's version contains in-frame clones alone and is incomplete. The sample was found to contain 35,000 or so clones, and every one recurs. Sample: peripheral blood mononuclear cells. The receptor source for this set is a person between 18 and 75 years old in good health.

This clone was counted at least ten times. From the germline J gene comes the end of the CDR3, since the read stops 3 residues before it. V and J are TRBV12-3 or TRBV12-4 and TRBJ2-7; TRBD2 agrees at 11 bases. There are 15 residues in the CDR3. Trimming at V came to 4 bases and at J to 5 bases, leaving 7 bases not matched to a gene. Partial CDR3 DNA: TGTGCCAGCAGTTCCTATAGCGGGAGGGCACACGAG. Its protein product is CASSSYSGRAHE. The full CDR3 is CASSSYSGRAHEQYF.

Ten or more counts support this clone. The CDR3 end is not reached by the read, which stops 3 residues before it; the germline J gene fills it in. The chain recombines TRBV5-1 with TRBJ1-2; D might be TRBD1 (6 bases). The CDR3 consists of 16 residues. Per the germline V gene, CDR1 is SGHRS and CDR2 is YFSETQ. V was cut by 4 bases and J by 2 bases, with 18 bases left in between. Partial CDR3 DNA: TGCGCCAGCAGCCCGGGACACGGAAGATCGAACTATGGC. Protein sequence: CASSPGHGRSNYG. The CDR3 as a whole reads CASSPGHGRSNYGYTF.

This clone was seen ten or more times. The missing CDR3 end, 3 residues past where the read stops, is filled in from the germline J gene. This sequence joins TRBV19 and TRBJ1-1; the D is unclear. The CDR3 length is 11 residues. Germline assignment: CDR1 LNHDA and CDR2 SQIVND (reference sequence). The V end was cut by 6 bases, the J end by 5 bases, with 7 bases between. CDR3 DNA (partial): TGTGCCAGTAGGAAGGGTACTGAA. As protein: CASRKGTE. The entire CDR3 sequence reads CASRKGTEAFF.

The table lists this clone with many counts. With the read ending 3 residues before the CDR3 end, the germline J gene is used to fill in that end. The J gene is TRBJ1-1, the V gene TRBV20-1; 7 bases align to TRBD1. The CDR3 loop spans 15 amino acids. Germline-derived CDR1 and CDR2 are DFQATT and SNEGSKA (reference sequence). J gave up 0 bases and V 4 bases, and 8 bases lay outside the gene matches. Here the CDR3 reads CSAKKQGRMNTEAFF. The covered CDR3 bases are TGCAGTGCTAAGAAACAGGGGAGGATGAACACTGAA.

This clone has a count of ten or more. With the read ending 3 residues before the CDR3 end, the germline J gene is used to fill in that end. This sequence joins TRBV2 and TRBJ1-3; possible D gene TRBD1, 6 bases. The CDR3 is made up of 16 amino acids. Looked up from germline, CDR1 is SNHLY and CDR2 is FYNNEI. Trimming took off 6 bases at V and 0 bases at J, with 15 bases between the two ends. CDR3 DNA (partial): TGTGCCAGCAGCGCCGGACAGCTAAACTCTGGAAACACC. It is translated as CASSAGQLNSGNT. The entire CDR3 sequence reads CASSAGQLNSGNTIYF.

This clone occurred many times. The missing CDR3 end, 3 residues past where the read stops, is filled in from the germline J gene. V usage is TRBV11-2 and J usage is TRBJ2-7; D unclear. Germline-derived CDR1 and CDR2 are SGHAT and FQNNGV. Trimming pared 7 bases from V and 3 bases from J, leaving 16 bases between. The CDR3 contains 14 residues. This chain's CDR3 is CASTPTTGGYEQYF. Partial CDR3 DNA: TGTGCCAGCACCCCTACCACGGGTGGCTACGAG.

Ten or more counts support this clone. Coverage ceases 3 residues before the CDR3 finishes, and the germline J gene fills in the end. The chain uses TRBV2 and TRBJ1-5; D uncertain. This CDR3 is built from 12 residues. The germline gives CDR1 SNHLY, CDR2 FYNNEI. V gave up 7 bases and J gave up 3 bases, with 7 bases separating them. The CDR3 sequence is CASTSPNQPQHF. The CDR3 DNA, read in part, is TGTGCCAGCACCTCTCCCAATCAGCCC. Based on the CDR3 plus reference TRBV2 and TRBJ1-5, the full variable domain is EPEVTQTPSHQVTQMGQEVILRCVPISNHLYFYWYRQILGQKVEFLVSFYNNEISEKSEIFDDQFSVERPDGSNFTLKIRSTKLEDSAMYFCASTSPNQPQHFGDGTRLSIL.

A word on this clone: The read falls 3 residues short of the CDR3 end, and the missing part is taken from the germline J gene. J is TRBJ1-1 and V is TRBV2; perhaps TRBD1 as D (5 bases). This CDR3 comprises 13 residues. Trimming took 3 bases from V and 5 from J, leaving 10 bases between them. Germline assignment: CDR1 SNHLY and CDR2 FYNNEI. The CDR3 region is CASSDRRATEAFF. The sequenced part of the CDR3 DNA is TGTGCCAGCAGTGATCGCAGGGCGACTGAA. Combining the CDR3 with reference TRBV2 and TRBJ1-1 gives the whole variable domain EPEVTQTPSHQVTQMGQEVILRCVPISNHLYFYWYRQILGQKVEFLVSFYNNEISEKSEIFDDQFSVERPDGSNFTLKIRSTKLEDSAMYFCASSDRRATEAFFGQGTRLTVV.

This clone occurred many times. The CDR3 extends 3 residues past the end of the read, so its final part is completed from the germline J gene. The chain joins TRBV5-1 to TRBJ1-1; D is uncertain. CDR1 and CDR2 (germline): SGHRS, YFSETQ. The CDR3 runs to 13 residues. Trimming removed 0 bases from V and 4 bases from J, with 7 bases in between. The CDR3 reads CASSLAAVTEAFF. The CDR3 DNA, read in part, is TGCGCCAGCAGCTTGGCGGCGGTCACTGAA.

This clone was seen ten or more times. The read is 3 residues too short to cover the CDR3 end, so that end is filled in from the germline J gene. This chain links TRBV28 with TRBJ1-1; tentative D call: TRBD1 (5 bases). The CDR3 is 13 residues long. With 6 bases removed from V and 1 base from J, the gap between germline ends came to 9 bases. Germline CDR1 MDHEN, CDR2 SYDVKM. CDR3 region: CASRKQENTEAFF. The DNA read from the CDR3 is TGTGCCAGCAGGAAACAGGAGAACACTGAA.

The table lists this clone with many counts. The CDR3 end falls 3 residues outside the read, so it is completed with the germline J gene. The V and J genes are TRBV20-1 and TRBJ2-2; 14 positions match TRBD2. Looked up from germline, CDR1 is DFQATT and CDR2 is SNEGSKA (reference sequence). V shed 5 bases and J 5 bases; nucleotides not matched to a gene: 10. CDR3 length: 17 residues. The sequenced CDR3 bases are TGCAGTGCTCGGAGACTAGCGGGAGGGGGGCGGACCGGGGAG. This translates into CSARRLAGGGRTGE. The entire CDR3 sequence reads CSARRLAGGGRTGELFF.

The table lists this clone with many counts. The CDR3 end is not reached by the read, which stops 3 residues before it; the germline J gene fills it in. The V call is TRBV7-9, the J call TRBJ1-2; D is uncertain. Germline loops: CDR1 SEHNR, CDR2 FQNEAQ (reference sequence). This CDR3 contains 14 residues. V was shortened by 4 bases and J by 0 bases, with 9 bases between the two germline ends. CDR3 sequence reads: CASSSLLANYGYTF. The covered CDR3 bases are TGTGCCAGCAGCTCATTATTAGCTAACTATGGC.

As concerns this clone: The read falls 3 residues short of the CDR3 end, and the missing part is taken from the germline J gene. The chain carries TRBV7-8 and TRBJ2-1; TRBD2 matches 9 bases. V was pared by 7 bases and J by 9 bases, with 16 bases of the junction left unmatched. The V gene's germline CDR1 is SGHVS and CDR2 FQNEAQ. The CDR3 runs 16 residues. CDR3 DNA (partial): TGTGCCAGCACCCGGCGGGGGGGAAGGGGCGGAAGTGAG. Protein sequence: CASTRRGGRGGSE. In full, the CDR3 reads CASTRRGGRGGSEQFF.